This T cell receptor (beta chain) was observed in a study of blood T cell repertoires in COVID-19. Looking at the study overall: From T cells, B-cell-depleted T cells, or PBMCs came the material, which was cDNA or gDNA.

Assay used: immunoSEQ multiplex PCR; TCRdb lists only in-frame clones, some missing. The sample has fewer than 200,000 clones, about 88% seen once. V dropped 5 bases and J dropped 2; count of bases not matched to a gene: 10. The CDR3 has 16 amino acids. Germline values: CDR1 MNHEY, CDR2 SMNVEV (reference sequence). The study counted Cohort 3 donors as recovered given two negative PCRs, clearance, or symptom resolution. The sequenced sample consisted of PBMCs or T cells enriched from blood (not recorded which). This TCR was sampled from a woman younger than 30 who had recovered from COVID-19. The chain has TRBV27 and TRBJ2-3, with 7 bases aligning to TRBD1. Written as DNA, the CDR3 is TGTGCCAGCAGTGTAGGACAGGAAACCTTCACAGATACGCAGTATTTT. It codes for CASSVGQETFTDTQYF.